The T cell receptor beta chain under discussion was sequenced for a study of OX40 agonist ivuxolimab in advanced cancers. Study results and limitations: At 0.1 to 3.0 mg/kg, CD4+ and CD8+ blood T cells expanded clonally by week 6.

TCRdb's copy holds only in-frame clones and misses some; the assay was immunoSEQ multiplex PCR. The sample yields around 55,000 clones, approximately 80% seen once. CDR1 and CDR2 from the germline V gene are MGHRA and YSYEKL. The CDR3 has 17 residues. V was shortened by 2 bases and J by 5 bases, with 18 bases between the two germline ends. Patients who had autoimmune disease history or got systemic immunosuppression were left out. This clone is labeled as medium-sized. Its antigen is still unknown. The source was CD4+ or CD8+ T cells sorted from blood, collected in a trial of the OX40 agonist ivuxolimab. The TCR originated in an adult with an advanced solid tumor such as melanoma, head and neck, liver or kidney cancer. The chain links TRBV4-1 to TRBJ1-4, with a weak D call TRBD1 (6 bases). The CDR3 region is CASSQNPGQIYNEKLFF. CDR3 bases: TGCGCCAGCAGCCAAAACCCTGGACAGATATACAATGAAAAACTGTTTTTT.